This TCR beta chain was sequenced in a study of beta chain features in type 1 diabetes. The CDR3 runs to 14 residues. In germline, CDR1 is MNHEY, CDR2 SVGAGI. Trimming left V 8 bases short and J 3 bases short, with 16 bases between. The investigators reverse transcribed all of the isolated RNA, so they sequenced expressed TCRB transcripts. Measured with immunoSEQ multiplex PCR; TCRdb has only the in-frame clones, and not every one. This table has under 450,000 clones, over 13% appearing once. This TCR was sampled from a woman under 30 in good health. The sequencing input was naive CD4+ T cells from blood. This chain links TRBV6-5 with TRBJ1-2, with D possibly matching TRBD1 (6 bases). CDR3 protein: CASDPGALYYGYTF. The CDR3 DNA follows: TGTGCCAGCGATCCAGGGGCCCTCTACTATGGCTACACCTTC.